Presented here are 27 T cell receptor beta chains from one specimen sequenced in a study of CXCR3-negative and CXCR3-positive naive CD8 T cells. Study results and caveats: Naive cells with CXCR3 showed TRB CDR3s that were more hydrophobic than those in CXCR3-negative naive cells.

UMI-labeled 5' RACE TRB cDNA libraries were prepared from the cells. TCRdb reprocessed the 5' RACE reads and keeps a single row for each CDR3 protein, giving no DNA. Recorded here are roughly 130,000 distinct CDR3 sequences; the top ten clones represent 0.59%. Their recognized antigens are unknown. The specimen sequenced was naive CXCR3+ CD8+ T cells from blood. The subset denotes: CD45RO-CCR7+CD27+CD95- naive CD8+ T cells expressing CXCR3 (TNR3+). The origin of the receptors is a human donor in good health. Some clones in this sample may be carry-over from other donors' samples.

The rearrangement joins TRBV5-1 to TRBJ2-1. Germline V gene sequence: CDR1 SGHRS, CDR2 YFSETQ. CDR3 length: 13 residues. CDR3 loop: CASSVGAYNEQFF.

The V and J genes are TRBV29-1 and TRBJ2-2; TCRdb selects TRBD1, and the lack of DNA leaves this call unchecked. The CDR3 is 13 amino acids. In germline, CDR1 is SQVTM, CDR2 ANQGSEA. The CDR3 is CSVRGGNTGELFF.

The genes are TRBV7-8 and TRBJ2-5; checking the TCRdb D call of TRBD1 is not possible without DNA. Germline CDR1 is SGHVS and CDR2 is FQNEAQ. The CDR3 contains 14 residues. The CDR3 sequence: CASSPNGGSGAQYF.

The rearrangement uses TRBV7-7 and TRBJ2-1; TCRdb picks TRBD1, but there is no DNA to check that call. This CDR3 contains 18 residues. Germline CDR1 SSHAT, CDR2 FNYEAQ (reference sequence). The CDR3 here is CASSPRQEKPKTGNEQFF. Looking up the rest from reference TRBV7-7 and TRBJ2-1 gives the full variable domain: GAGVSQSPRYKVTKRGQDVTLRCDPISSHATLYWYQQALGQGPEFLTYFNYEAQPDKSGLPSDRFSAERPEGSISTLTIQRTEQRDSAMYRCASSPRQEKPKTGNEQFFGPGTRLTVL.

The chain recombines TRBV9 with TRBJ2-3; without DNA, the TCRdb call of TRBD2 cannot be checked. The CDR3 consists of 16 residues. Per germline, CDR1 SGDLS and CDR2 YYNGEE. CDR3 amino acids: CASSVGERGSTDTQYF.

The V gene is TRBV7-9, the J gene TRBJ2-5; the D call of TRBD2 rests on TCRdb alone, since no DNA is present to check it. CDR3 length equals 14 residues. CDR1 and CDR2 (germline): SEHNR, FQNEAQ (reference sequence). The CDR3 reads CASSLGEEGETQYF.

The rearrangement links TRBV4-1 to TRBJ1-1; TCRdb's D gene call, TRBD1, goes unchecked for lack of DNA. Germline CDR1 reads MGHRA; CDR2 reads YSYEKL. The CDR3 spans 15 residues. CDR3 sequence reads: CASSTSGLLNTEAFF.

The J gene is TRBJ2-7, the V gene TRBV12-3 or TRBV12-4; TCRdb selects TRBD1, and the lack of DNA leaves this call unchecked. This CDR3 region has 13 residues. The CDR3 is CASSFRVSYEQYF.

V gene TRBV20-1 combines with J gene TRBJ1-2; the D call from TCRdb, TRBD1, cannot be confirmed without DNA. Germline V CDR1 and CDR2: DFQATT, SNEGSKA (reference sequence). CDR3 length: 13 residues. The CDR3 region is CSAMTGANYGYTF.

The V gene is TRBV14, the J gene TRBJ2-5; the TCRdb call, TRBD2, lacks DNA for checking. The V gene's germline CDR1 is SGHDN and CDR2 FVKESK. The length of the CDR3 is 16 residues. The CDR3 protein is CASSGTGTSGEETQYF.

This chain links TRBV6-2 or TRBV6-3 with TRBJ2-2; no DNA is available, so the TRBD2 call from TCRdb remains unchecked. Germline V gene sequence: CDR1 MNHEY, CDR2 SVGEGT. CDR3 size: 17 residues. The CDR3 protein is CASSYVAGASNTGELFF.

The rearrangement joins TRBV5-1 to TRBJ2-7; there is no DNA to check the TCRdb D call of TRBD2. The CDR3 has 15 amino acids. Germline V CDR1 and CDR2: SGHRS, YFSETQ. CDR3 region: CASSLGLAGEVEQYF.

V gene TRBV20-1 combines with J gene TRBJ2-7; the TCRdb call, TRBD2, lacks DNA for checking. Germline loops: CDR1 DFQATT, CDR2 SNEGSKA (reference sequence). This CDR3 has 13 amino acids. The CDR3: CSATAVGSYEQYF.

The chain recombines TRBV6-6 with TRBJ1-1; TCRdb names TRBD1, which stays unverified in the absence of DNA. CDR3 length: 14 amino acids. Germline CDR1 and CDR2: MNHNY and SVGAGI (reference sequence). CDR3 in amino acids: CVTSEGRGNTEAFF.

The chain has TRBV12-3 or TRBV12-4 and TRBJ2-7; TCRdb's D call of TRBD1 is untestable without DNA. The CDR3 loop spans 14 amino acids. The CDR3 sequence: CASGLGTGAYEQYF.

This chain uses TRBV7-9 with TRBJ2-7; checking the TCRdb D call of TRBD1 is not possible without DNA. Per the germline V gene, CDR1 is SEHNR and CDR2 is FQNEAQ (reference sequence). The CDR3 has 13 amino acids. CDR3 in amino acids: CASSEGASREQYF. The full variable domain, in which reference TRBV7-9 and TRBJ2-7 provide the parts outside the CDR3, is DTGVSQNPRHKITKRGQNVTFRCDPISEHNRLYWYRQTLGQGPEFLTYFQNEAQLEKSRLLSDRFSAERPKGSFSTLEIQRTEQGDSAMYLCASSEGASREQYFGPGTRLTVT.

The gene calls are TRBV29-1 and TRBJ2-7; as DNA is missing, the TRBD1 call by TCRdb cannot be tested. There are 13 residues in the CDR3. CDR1 and CDR2 (germline): SQVTM, ANQGSEA. The CDR3 region is CSVPGDRSYEQYF.

The CDR3 is CASSTSGTSGYEQCF. The genes are TRBV27 and TRBJ2-7; TCRdb selects TRBD2, and the lack of DNA leaves this call unchecked. Germline values: CDR1 MNHEY, CDR2 SMNVEV (reference sequence). The CDR3 is 15 residues long.

The gene calls are TRBV29-1 and TRBJ1-1. The CDR3 is 12 amino acids. CDR1 is SQVTM, CDR2 ANQGSEA, per germline. The CDR3 sequence is CSVEGVFPEAFF.

The chain has TRBV27 and TRBJ2-7. Germline V gene data show CDR1 as MNHEY and CDR2 as SMNVEV (reference sequence). The CDR3 has 14 amino acids. Here the CDR3 reads CASSLGLDSYEQYF.

V gene TRBV7-6 combines with J gene TRBJ2-1; no DNA is available, so the TRBD1 call from TCRdb remains unchecked. The CDR3 is 13 residues long. The germline CDR1 and CDR2 sequences are SGHVS and FNYEAQ. The CDR3 sequence is CASSLSGDNEQFF.

The chain joins TRBV29-1 to TRBJ2-2. The CDR3 covers 12 residues. Germline lookup yields CDR1 SQVTM and CDR2 ANQGSEA. The CDR3 is CSAGVYTGELFF.

This chain connects TRBV29-1 to TRBJ1-2; without DNA, the TCRdb call of TRBD1 cannot be checked. The CDR3 covers 13 residues. Germline-derived CDR1 and CDR2 are SQVTM and ANQGSEA. CDR3 sequence: CSGLEQGNYGYTF.

The V and J genes are TRBV4-2 and TRBJ2-5; absent DNA, TCRdb's TRBD1 call cannot be checked. Looked up from germline, CDR1 is LGHNA and CDR2 is YNFKEQ. This CDR3 region has 16 residues. CDR3 region: CASSQDIETGQETQYF.

The genes are TRBV15 and TRBJ2-7; TCRdb gives TRBD2 as the D gene, but with no DNA this cannot be confirmed. Germline CDR1 reads LNHNV; CDR2 reads YYDKDF (reference sequence). CDR3 length: 13 amino acids. The CDR3 is CATTGTSLGEQYF.

This chain uses TRBV7-2 with TRBJ1-1. The germline gives CDR1 SGHTA, CDR2 FQGNSA. The CDR3 contains 14 residues. The CDR3 loop is CASSLMWGNTEAFF.

V usage is TRBV28 and J usage is TRBJ2-7; TCRdb's D call, TRBD1, is unchecked because there is no DNA. There are 14 residues in the CDR3. Germline CDR1 MDHEN, CDR2 SYDVKM. CDR3 residues: CASTLRDRLYEQYF.